Below are 5 T cell receptor beta chains sequenced from a single sample in a study of T cell responses to AZD1222 COVID-19 vaccine. Profiling relied on immunoSEQ multiplex PCR, and the TCRdb table lists in-frame clones only, not all of them. The data contain 110,000 or so clones, approximately 88% of them seen just once; the ten biggest clones take up 2% to 3%. Sequencing used peripheral blood, obtained on day 0 of AZD1222 vaccination. The receptors here all came from an adult in good health.

This chain connects TRBV7-9 to TRBJ2-5, with D perhaps matching TRBD1 (6 bases). The germline V gene encodes CDR1 SEHNR and CDR2 FQNEAQ (reference sequence). V was shortened by 3 bases and J by 5 bases, with 16 bases between the two germline ends. This CDR3 comprises 15 residues. Here the CDR3 reads CASSFGTLNGETQYF. The DNA of the CDR3 is TGTGCCAGCAGCTTCGGGACACTAAACGGGGAGACCCAGTACTTC.

The chain couples TRBV27 to TRBJ1-5; D unresolved. The CDR3 runs 15 residues. Germline V gene sequence: CDR1 MNHEY, CDR2 SMNVEV (reference sequence). V was shortened by 8 bases and J by 0 bases, with 14 bases between the two germline ends. CDR3 protein: CASRPSINSNQPQHF. In nucleotides, the CDR3 is TGTGCCAGCCGCCCGTCAATTAATAGCAATCAGCCCCAGCATTTT.

The chain employs TRBV19 and TRBJ1-2; D possibly corresponds to TRBD1 (5 bases). Trimming removed 4 bases from V and 4 bases from J, with 16 bases in between. This CDR3 region has 15 residues. Germline CDR1 reads LNHDA; CDR2 reads SQIVND (reference sequence). CDR3 coding DNA: TGTGCCAGTAGTACACTAGAAGGACAACTCTATGGCTACACCTTC. This translates into CASSTLEGQLYGYTF.

As for this clone: Likely a read error: the CDR3 ends without its conserved phenylalanine or tryptophan. Because the CDR3's place on the DNA is in doubt, the DNA is left out and the CDR3 is given as listed by TCRdb. The chain is built from TRBV2 and TRBJ2-3; the DNA was not used to check the table's D call, TRBD1. Inclusive of both ends, the CDR3 amounts to 8 amino acids. Germline V CDR1 and CDR2: SNHLY, FYNNEI. CDR3 region: CASLSGTS.

The chain links TRBV3-1 (or the pseudogene TRBV3-2) to TRBJ2-3; a possible D gene is TRBD1 (6 bases). The V end was cut by 4 bases, the J end by 5 bases, with 19 bases between. Germline V gives CDR1 LGHDT, CDR2 YNNKEL (reference sequence). The CDR3 runs to 16 residues. The chain's CDR3 is CASSRGQPWQGDTQYF. The CDR3 bases are TGTGCCAGCAGCCGCGGACAGCCCTGGCAGGGAGATACGCAGTATTTT.